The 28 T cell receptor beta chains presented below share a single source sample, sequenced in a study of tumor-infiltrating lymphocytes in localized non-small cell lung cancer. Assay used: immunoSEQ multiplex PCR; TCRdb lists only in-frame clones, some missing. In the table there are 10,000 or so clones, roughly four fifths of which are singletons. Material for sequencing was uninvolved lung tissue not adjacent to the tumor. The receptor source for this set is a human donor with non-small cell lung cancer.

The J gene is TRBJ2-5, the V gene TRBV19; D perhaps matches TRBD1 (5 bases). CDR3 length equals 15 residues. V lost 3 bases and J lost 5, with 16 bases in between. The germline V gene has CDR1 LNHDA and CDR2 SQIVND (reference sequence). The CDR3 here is CASSILSPAGETQYF. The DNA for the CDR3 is TGTGCCAGTAGTATTCTGTCTCCGGCAGGGGAGACCCAGTACTTC.

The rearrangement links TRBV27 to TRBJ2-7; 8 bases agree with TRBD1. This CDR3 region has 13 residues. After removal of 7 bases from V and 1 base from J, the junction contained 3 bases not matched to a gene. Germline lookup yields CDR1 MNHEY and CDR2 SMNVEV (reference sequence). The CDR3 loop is CASKTGESYEQYF. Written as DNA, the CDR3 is TGTGCCAGCAAGACAGGGGAGTCCTACGAGCAGTACTTC.

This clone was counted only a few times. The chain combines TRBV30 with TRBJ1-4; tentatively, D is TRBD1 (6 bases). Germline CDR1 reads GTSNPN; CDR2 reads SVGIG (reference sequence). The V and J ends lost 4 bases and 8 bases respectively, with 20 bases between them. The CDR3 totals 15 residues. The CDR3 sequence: CAWNRGGEGLEKLFF. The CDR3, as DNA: TGTGCCTGGAACCGAGGGGGGGAGGGTCTAGAAAAACTGTTTTTT. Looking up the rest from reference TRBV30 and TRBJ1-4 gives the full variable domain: SQTIHQWPATLVQPVGSPLSLECTVEGTSNPNLYWYRQAAGRGLQLLFYSVGIGQISSEVPQNLSASRPQDRQFILSSKKLLLSDSGFYLCAWNRGGEGLEKLFFGSGTQLSVL.

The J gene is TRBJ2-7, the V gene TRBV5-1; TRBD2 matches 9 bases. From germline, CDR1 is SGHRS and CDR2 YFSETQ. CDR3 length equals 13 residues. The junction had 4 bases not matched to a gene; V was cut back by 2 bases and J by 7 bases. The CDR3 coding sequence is TGCGCCAGCAGCTTCGGGACTAGCAGGGAGCAGTACTTC. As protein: CASSFGTSREQYF.

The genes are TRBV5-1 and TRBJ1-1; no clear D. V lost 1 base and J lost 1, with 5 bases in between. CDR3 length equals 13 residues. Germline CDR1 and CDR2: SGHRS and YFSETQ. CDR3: CASSLTANTEAFF. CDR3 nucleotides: TGCGCCAGCAGCTTGACGGCGAACACTGAAGCTTTCTTT. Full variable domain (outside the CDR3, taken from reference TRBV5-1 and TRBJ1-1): KAGVTQTPRYLIKTRGQQVTLSCSPISGHRSVSWYQQTPGQGLQFLFEYFSETQRNKGNFPGRFSGRQFSNSRSEMNVSTLELGDSALYLCASSLTANTEAFFGQGTRLTVV.

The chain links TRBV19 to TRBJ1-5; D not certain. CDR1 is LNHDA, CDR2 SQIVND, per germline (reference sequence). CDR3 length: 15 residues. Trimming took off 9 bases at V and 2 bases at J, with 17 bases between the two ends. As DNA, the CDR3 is TGTGCCAGACCATTGGGAGCCATGGGCAATCAGCCCCAGCATTTT. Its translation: CARPLGAMGNQPQHF.

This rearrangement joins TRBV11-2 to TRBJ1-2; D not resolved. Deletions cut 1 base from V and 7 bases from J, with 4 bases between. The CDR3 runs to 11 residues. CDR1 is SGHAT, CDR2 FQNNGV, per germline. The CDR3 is CASSLGGGYTF. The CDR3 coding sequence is TGTGCCAGCAGCTTAGGGGGTGGCTACACCTTC.

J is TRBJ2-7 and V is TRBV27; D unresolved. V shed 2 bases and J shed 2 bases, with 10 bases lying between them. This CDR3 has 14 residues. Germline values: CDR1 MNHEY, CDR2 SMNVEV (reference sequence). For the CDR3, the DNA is TGTGCCAGCAGTTTAGTCCCGGGCGCCTACGAGCAGTACTTC. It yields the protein CASSLVPGAYEQYF.

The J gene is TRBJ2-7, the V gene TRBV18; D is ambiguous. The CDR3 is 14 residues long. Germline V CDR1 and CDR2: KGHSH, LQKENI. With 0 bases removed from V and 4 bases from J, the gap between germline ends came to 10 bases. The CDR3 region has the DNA TGTGCCAGCTCACCACCGGGCAGTGTGTACGAGCAGTACTTC. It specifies CASSPPGSVYEQYF.

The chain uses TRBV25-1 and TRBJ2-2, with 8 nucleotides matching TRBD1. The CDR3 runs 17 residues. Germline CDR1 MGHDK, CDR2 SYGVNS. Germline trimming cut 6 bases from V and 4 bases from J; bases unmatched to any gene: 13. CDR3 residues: CASRGYYGQGFTGELFF. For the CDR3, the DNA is TGTGCCAGCAGAGGGTATTATGGACAGGGTTTCACCGGGGAGCTGTTTTTT.

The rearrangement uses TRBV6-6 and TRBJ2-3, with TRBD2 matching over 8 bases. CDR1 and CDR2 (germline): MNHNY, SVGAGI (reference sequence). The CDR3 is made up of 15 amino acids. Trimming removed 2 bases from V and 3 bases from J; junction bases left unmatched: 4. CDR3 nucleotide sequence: TGTGCCAGCAGTTACAGGGTAGCGGGGACAGATACGCAGTATTTT. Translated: CASSYRVAGTDTQYF.

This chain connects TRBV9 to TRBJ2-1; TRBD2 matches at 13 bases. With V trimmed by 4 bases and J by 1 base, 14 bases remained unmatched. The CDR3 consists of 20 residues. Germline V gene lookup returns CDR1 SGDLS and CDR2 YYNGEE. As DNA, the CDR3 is TGTGCCAGCAGCCTCCGGACTAGCGGGAGACGGAAAACGTCCTACAATGAGCAGTTCTTC. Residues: CASSLRTSGRRKTSYNEQFF. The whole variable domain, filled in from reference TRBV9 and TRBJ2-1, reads DSGVTQTPKHLITATGQRVTLRCSPRSGDLSVYWYQQSLDQGLQFLIQYYNGEERAKGNILERFSAQQFPDLHSELNLSSLELGDSALYFCASSLRTSGRRKTSYNEQFFGPGTRLTVL.

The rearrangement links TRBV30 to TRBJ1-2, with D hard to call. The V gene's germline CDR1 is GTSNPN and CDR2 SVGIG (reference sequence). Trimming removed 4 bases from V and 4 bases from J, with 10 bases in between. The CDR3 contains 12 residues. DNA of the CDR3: TGTGCCTGGAATGGGGTCGGCTATGGCTACACCTTC. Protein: CAWNGVGYGYTF.

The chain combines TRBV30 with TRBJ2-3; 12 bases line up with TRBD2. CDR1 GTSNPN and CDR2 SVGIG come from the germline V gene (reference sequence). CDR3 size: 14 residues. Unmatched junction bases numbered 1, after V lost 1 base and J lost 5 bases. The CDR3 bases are TGTGCCTGGAGTGCACTAGCGGGAGGAGATACGCAGTATTTT. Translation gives CAWSALAGGDTQYF.

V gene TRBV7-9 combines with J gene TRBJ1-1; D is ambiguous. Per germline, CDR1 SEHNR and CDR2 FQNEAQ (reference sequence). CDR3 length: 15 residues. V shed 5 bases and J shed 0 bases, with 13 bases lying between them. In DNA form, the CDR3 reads TGTGCCAGCAGCCCAACACGTGGGGTGAACACTGAAGCTTTCTTT. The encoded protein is CASSPTRGVNTEAFF. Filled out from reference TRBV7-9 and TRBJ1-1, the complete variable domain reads DTGVSQNPRHKITKRGQNVTFRCDPISEHNRLYWYRQTLGQGPEFLTYFQNEAQLEKSRLLSDRFSAERPKGSFSTLEIQRTEQGDSAMYLCASSPTRGVNTEAFFGQGTRLTVV.

Written as DNA, the CDR3 is TGTGCCAGCAGTGCACAGGGGTGGGAGACCCAGTACTTC. Its translation: CASSAQGWETQYF. The chain links TRBV25-1 to TRBJ2-5; 7 positions match TRBD1. The V segment lost 4 bases and the J segment 5 bases; nucleotides outside the gene matches: 4. The CDR3 is 13 residues long. Per germline, CDR1 MGHDK and CDR2 SYGVNS.

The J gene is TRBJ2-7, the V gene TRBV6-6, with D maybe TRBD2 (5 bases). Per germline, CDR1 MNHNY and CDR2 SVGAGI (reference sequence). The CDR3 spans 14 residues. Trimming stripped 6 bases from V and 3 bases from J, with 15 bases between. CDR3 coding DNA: TGTGCCAGCAGATCCCACGGAGGCCGCTACGAGCAGTACTTC. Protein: CASRSHGGRYEQYF.

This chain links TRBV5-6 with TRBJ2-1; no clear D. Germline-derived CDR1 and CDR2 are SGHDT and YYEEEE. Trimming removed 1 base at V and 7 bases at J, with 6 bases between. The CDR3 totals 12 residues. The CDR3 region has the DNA TGTGCCAGCAGCTTGTGGTTAAATGAGCAGTTCTTC. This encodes CASSLWLNEQFF.

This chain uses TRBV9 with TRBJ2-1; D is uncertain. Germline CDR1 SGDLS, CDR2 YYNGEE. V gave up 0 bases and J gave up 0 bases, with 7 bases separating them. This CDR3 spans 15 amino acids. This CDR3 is CASSVDPGSYNEQFF. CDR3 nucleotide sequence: TGTGCCAGCAGCGTAGACCCGGGCTCCTACAATGAGCAGTTCTTC.

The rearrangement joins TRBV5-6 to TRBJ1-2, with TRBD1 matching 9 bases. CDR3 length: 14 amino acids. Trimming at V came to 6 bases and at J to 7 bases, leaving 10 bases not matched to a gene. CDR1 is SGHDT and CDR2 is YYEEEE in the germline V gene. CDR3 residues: CASTPDRGLAGYTF. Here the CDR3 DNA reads TGTGCCAGCACCCCGGACAGGGGATTGGCTGGCTACACCTTC.

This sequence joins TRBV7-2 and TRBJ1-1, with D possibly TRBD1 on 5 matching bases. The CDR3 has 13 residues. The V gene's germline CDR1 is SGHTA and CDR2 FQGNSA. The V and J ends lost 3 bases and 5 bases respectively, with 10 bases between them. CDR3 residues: CASSFPGATEAFF. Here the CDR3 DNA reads TGTGCCAGCAGCTTTCCTGGGGCAACTGAAGCTTTCTTT. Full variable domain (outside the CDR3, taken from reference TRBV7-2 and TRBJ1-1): GAGVSQSPSNKVTEKGKDVELRCDPISGHTALYWYRQSLGQGLEFLIYFQGNSAPDKSGLPSDRFSAERTGGSVSTLTIQRTQQEDSAVYLCASSFPGATEAFFGQGTRLTVV.

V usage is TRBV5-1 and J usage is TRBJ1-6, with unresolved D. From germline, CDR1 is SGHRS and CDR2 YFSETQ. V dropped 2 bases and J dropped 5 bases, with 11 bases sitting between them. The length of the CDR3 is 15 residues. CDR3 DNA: TGCGCCAGCAGCTTTGACTCCGGGAATAATTCACCCCTCCACTTT. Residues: CASSFDSGNNSPLHF.

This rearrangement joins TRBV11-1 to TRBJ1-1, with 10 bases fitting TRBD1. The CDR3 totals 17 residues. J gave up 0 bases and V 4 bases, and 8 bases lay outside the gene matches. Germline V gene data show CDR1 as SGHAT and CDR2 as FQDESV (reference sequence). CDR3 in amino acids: CASSSRDRGTMNTEAFF. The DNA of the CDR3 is TGTGCCAGCAGCTCCCGGGACAGGGGAACCATGAACACTGAAGCTTTCTTT.

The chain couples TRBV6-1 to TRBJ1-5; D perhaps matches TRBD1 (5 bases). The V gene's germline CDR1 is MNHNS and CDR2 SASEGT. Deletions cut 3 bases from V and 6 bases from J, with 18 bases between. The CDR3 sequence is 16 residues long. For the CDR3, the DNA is TGTGCCAGCAGTGATGGGGACCCTTGGGCGGGTCAGCCCCAGCATTTT. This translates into CASSDGDPWAGQPQHF.

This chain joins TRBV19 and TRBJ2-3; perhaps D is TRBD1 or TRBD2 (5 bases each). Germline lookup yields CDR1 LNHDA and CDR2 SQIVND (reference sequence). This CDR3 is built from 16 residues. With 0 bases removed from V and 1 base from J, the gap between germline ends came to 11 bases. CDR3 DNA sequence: TGTGCCAGTAGTATAGATCTGCTGGGGGGCACAGATACGCAGTATTTT. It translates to CASSIDLLGGTDTQYF.

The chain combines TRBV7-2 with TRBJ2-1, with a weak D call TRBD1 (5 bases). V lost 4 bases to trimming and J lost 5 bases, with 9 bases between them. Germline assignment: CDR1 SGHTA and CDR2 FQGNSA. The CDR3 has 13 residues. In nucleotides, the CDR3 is TGTGCCAGCAGCTCAGGGTCCAACAATGAGCAGTTCTTC. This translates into CASSSGSNNEQFF.

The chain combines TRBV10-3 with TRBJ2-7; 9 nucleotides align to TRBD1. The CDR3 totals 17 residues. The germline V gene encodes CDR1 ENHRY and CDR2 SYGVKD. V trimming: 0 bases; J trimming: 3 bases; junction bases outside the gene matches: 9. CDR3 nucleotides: TGTGCCATCAGTGAGTCAGCGAGGACAGGGGCACTCTACGAGCAGTACTTC. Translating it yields CAISESARTGALYEQYF.

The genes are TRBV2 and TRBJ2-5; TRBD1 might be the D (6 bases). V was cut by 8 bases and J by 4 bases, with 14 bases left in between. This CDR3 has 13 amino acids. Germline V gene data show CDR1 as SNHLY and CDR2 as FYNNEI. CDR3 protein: CASLAQGSETQYF. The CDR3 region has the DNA TGTGCCAGCCTGGCGCAGGGGTCAGAGACCCAGTACTTC.